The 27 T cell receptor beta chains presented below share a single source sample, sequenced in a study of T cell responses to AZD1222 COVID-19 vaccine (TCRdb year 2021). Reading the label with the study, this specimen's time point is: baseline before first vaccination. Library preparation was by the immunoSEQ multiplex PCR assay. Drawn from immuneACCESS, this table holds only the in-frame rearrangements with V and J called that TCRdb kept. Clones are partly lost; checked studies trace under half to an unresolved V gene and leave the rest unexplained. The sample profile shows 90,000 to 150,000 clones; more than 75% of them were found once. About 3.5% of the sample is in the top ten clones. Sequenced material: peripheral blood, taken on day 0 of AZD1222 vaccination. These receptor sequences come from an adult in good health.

The CDR3 coding sequence is TGTGCCATCAGTGAGACGGACAGGGGTAAGGGTGAAGCTTTCTTT. Amino acids: CAISETDRGKGEAFF. The chain couples TRBV10-3 to TRBJ1-1, with 9 positions matching TRBD1. Germline V gene data show CDR1 as ENHRY and CDR2 as SYGVKD. This CDR3 spans 15 amino acids. V lost 2 bases to trimming and J lost 7 bases; unmatched junction nucleotides: 8.

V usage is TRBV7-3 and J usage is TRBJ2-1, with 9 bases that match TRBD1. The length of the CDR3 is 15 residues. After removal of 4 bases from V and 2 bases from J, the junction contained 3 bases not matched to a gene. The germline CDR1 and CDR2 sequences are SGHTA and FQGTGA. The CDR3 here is CASSSDRGPYNEQFF. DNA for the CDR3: TGTGCCAGCAGCTCGGACAGGGGTCCCTACAATGAGCAGTTCTTC.

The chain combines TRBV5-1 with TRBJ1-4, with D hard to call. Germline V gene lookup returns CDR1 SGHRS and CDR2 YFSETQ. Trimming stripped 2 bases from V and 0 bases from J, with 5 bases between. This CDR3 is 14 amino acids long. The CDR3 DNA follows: TGCGCCAGCAGCTTTGGGGCAACTAATGAAAAACTGTTTTTT. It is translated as CASSFGATNEKLFF.

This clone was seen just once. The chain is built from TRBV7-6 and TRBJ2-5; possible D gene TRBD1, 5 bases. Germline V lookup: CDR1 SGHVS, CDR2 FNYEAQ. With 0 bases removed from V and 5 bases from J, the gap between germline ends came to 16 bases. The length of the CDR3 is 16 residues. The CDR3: CASSLAYKGRGETQYF. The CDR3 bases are TGTGCCAGCAGCTTAGCGTACAAGGGTAGGGGCGAGACCCAGTACTTC.

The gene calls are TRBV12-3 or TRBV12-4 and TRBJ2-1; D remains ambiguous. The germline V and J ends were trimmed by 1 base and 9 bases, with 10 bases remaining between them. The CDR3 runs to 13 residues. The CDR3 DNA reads TGTGCCAGCAGTTTAGGGGGATTAGGTGAGCAGTTCTTC. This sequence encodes CASSLGGLGEQFF.

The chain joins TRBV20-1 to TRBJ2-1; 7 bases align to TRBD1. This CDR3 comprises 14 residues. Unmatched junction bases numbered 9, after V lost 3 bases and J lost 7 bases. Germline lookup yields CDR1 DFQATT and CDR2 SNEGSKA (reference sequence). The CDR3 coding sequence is TGCAGTGCTAGTGGGAAGGGACAGTTGAATGAGCAGTTCTTC. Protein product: CSASGKGQLNEQFF.

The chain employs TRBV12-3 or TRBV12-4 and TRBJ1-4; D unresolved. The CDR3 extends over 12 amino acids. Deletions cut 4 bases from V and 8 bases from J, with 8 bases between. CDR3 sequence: CASSSEREKLFF. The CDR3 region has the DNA TGTGCCAGCAGTTCGGAACGGGAAAAACTGTTTTTT.

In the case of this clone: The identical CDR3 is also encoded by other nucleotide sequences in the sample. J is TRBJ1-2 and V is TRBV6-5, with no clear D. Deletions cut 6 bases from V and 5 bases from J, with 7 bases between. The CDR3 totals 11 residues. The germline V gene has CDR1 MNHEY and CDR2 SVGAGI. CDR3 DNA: TGTGCCAGCAGCTCCTCGTATGGCTACACCTTC. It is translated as CASSSSYGYTF.

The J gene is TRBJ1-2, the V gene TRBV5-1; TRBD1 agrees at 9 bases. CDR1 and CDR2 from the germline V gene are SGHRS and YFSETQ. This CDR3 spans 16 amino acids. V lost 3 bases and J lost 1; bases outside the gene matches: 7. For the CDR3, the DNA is TGCGCCAGCAGCTCCGGGACAGGGTGGGGTAACTATGGCTACACCTTC. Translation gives CASSSGTGWGNYGYTF.

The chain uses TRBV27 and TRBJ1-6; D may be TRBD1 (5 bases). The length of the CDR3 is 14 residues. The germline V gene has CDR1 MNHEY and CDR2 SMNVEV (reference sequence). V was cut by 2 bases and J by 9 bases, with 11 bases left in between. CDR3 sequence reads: CASSLQGDGSPLHF. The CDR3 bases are TGTGCCAGCAGTTTACAGGGTGATGGTTCACCCCTCCACTTT.

In DNA, the CDR3 is TGTGCCAGTAGTATAGGTTGGACACCCGGTGGGTCTGGCTACACCTTC. Translated: CASSIGWTPGGSGYTF. V usage is TRBV19 and J usage is TRBJ1-2, with D perhaps TRBD1 (5 bases). CDR3 length equals 16 residues. Trimming left V 1 base short and J 7 bases short, with 19 bases between. Germline V gene data show CDR1 as LNHDA and CDR2 as SQIVND (reference sequence).

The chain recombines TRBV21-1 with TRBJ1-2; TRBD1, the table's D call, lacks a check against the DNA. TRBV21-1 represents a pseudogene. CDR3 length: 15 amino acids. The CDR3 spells CASSEHREANYGYTF. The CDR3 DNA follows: TGTGCCAGCAGCGAACACAGGGAAGCTAACTATGGCTACACCTTC.

CDR3 in amino acids: CASSSGINYGYTF. DNA for the CDR3: TGTGCCAGCAGTTCGGGGATTAACTATGGCTACACCTTC. This sequence joins TRBV27 and TRBJ1-2; no clear D gene. In germline, CDR1 is MNHEY, CDR2 SMNVEV (reference sequence). The CDR3 extends over 13 amino acids. The V end was cut by 4 bases, the J end by 1 base, with 7 bases between.

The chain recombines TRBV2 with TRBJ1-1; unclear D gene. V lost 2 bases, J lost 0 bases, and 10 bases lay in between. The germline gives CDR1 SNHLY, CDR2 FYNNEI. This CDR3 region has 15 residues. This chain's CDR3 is CASSENFGLNTEAFF. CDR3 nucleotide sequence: TGTGCCAGCAGTGAAAATTTTGGGCTGAACACTGAAGCTTTCTTT.

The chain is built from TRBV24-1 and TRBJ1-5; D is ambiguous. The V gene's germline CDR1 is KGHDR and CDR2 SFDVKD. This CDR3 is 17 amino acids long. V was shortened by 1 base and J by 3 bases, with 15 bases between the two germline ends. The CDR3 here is CATSDFVPRKDNQPQHF. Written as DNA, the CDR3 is TGTGCCACCAGTGATTTCGTCCCGAGGAAGGACAATCAGCCCCAGCATTTT.

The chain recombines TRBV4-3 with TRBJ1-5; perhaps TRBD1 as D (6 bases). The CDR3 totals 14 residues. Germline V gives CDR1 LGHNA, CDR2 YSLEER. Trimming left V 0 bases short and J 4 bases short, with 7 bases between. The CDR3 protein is CASSQDRGNQPQHF. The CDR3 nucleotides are TGCGCCAGCAGCCAAGATAGGGGGAATCAGCCCCAGCATTTT.

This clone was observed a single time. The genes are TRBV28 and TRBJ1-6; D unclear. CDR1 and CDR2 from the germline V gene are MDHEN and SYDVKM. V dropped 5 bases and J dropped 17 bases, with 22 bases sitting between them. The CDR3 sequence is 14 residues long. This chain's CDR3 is CASSPTNSLTEVHF. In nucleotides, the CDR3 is TGTGCCAGCAGTCCTACTAATTCCTTAACCGAGGTCCACTTT.

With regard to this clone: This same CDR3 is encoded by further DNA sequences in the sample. The CDR3 region has the DNA TGTGCCAGCAGCTTAGCAGGGTCTGGAAACACCATATATTTT. Translating it yields CASSLAGSGNTIYF. The J gene is TRBJ1-3, the V gene TRBV7-2, with unresolved D. This CDR3 spans 14 amino acids. Germline CDR1 and CDR2: SGHTA and FQGNSA. Trimming cost V 0 bases and J 1 base, with 4 bases left between them.

The CDR3 here is CASKSGHSNTGELFF. As DNA, the CDR3 is TGTGCCAGCAAGTCGGGACACTCGAACACCGGGGAGCTGTTTTTT. V gene TRBV7-2 combines with J gene TRBJ2-2, with D possibly TRBD1 on 6 matching bases. CDR3 length: 15 residues. Germline CDR1 is SGHTA and CDR2 is FQGNSA. V was pared by 7 bases and J by 0 bases, with 12 bases between.

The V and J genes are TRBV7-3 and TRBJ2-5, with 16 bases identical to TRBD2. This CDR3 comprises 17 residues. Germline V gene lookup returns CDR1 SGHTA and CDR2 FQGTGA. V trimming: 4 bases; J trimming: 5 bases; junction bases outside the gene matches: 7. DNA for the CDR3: TGTGCCAGCAGCTCTCCGGGACTAGCGGGGGGGCCGGAGACCCAGTACTTC. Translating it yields CASSSPGLAGGPETQYF.

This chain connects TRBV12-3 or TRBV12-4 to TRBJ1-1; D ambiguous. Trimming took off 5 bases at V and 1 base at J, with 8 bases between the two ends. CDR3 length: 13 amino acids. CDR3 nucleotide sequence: TGTGCCAGCAGTCGGTGGGGGAACACTGAAGCTTTCTTT. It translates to CASSRWGNTEAFF.

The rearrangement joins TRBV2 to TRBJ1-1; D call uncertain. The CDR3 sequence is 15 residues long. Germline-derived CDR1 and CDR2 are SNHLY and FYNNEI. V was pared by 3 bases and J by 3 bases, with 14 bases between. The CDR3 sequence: CASSEFRSRDTEAFF. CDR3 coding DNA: TGTGCCAGCAGTGAGTTCCGGTCCCGAGACACTGAAGCTTTCTTT.

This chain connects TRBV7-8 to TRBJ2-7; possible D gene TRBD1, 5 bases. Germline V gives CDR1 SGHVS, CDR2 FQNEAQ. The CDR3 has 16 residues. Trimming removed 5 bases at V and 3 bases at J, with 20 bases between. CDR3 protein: CASSPIWGRVSYEQYF. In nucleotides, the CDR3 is TGTGCCAGCAGCCCGATCTGGGGCAGGGTAAGCTACGAGCAGTACTTC. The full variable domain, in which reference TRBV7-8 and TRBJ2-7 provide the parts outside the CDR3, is GAGVSQSPRYKVAKRGQDVALRCDPISGHVSLFWYQQALGQGPEFLTYFQNEAQLDKSGLPSDRFFAERPEGSVSTLKIQRTQQEDSAVYLCASSPIWGRVSYEQYFGPGTRLTVT.

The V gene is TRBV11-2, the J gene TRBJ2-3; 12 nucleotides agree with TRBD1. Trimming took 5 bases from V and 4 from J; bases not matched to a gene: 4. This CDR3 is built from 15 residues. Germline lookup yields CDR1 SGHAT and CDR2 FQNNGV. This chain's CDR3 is CASSRGQGASDTQYF. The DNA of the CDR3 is TGTGCCAGCAGCCGGGGACAGGGGGCTTCAGATACGCAGTATTTT.

The CDR3 sequence: CASSVGSGLAPNNEQFF. The CDR3 DNA reads TGTGCCAGCAGCGTCGGCTCGGGACTAGCGCCGAACAATGAGCAGTTCTTC. The V call is TRBV7-8, the J call TRBJ2-1, with 10 bases that match TRBD2. Germline assignment: CDR1 SGHVS and CDR2 FQNEAQ. V gave up 5 bases and J gave up 5 bases; unmatched junction bases: 12. The CDR3 is 17 residues long. Drawing the rest from reference TRBV7-8 and TRBJ2-1, the complete variable domain is GAGVSQSPRYKVAKRGQDVALRCDPISGHVSLFWYQQALGQGPEFLTYFQNEAQLDKSGLPSDRFFAERPEGSVSTLKIQRTQQEDSAVYLCASSVGSGLAPNNEQFFGPGTRLTVL.

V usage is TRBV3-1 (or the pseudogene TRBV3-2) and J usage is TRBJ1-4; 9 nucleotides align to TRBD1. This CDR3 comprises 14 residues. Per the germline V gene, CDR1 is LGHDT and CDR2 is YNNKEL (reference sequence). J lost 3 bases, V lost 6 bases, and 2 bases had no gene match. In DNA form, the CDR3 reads TGTGCCAGCAGTCGGGACAGGGCTAATGAAAAACTGTTTTTT. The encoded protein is CASSRDRANEKLFF.

The CDR3 here is CASSSGAHTEAFF. CDR3 nucleotide sequence: TGTGCCAGCAGCTCAGGGGCTCACACTGAAGCTTTCTTT. The J gene is TRBJ1-1, the V gene TRBV14; a weak D match, TRBD1 (6 bases). Germline CDR1 is SGHDN and CDR2 is FVKESK. V lost 5 bases and J lost 3, with 10 bases in between. CDR3 length: 13 residues.